These 23 T cell receptor beta chains were sequenced from one sample in a study of Ad26.COV2.S vaccination and SARS-CoV-2 variants. Treatment indicated: around 19 received Ad26.COV2.S at low or high dose, single or two shots; five or six received placebo; per-sample allocation not given. Sampling occurred on day 63 after the first vaccine or placebo injection. The repertoire was sequenced with immunoSEQ multiplex PCR; TCRdb's copy has only in-frame clones and lacks some. The sample contains roughly 420,000 clones, roughly nine tenths of which appear only once. The sample here was peripheral blood, taken in a trial of Ad26.COV2.S vaccine versus placebo. Receptors originate from a person between 18 and 65 years old who received the Ad26.COV2.S COVID-19 vaccine or a placebo.

This clone was counted only a few times. J is TRBJ1-5 and V is TRBV2; 8 bases align to TRBD1. Germline lookup yields CDR1 SNHLY and CDR2 FYNNEI. With 6 bases clipped from V and 0 bases from J, the junction kept 4 bases outside the gene matches. The CDR3 totals 15 residues. The CDR3 reads CASRQGGNSNQPQHF. The CDR3 nucleotides read TGTGCCAGCAGACAGGGGGGGAATAGCAATCAGCCCCAGCATTTT.

V gene TRBV7-9 combines with J gene TRBJ2-3, with D perhaps TRBD2 (6 bases). The germline V and J ends were trimmed by 7 bases and 0 bases, with 17 bases remaining between them. This CDR3 has 16 amino acids. From germline, CDR1 is SEHNR and CDR2 FQNEAQ (reference sequence). The CDR3 protein is CASTSGLRGSTDTQYF. DNA for the CDR3: TGTGCCAGCACAAGCGGACTAAGGGGTAGCACAGATACGCAGTATTTT.

V usage is TRBV5-1 and J usage is TRBJ1-1; TRBD1 aligns across 9 bases. The CDR3 is 14 amino acids. CDR1 is SGHRS, CDR2 YFSETQ, per germline. V gave up 6 bases and J gave up 1 base; unmatched junction bases: 4. CDR3 nucleotide sequence: TGCGCCAGCAACTCACAGGGGGCGAACACTGAAGCTTTCTTT. Residues: CASNSQGANTEAFF.

This clone was counted a single time. V is TRBV27 and J is TRBJ1-6; 10 nucleotides align to TRBD1. J lost 6 bases, V lost 7 bases, and 6 bases had no gene match. This CDR3 contains 15 residues. Germline V CDR1 and CDR2: MNHEY, SMNVEV (reference sequence). CDR3 bases: TGTGCCAGCACGAGGACAGGGGGAAGTAATTCACCCCTCCACTTT. This sequence encodes CASTRTGGSNSPLHF.

In its sample, this clone was seen once. This chain links TRBV3-1 (or the pseudogene TRBV3-2) with TRBJ2-3; TRBD2 agrees at 10 bases. Germline CDR1 reads LGHDT; CDR2 reads YNNKEL (reference sequence). The CDR3 totals 15 residues. Losses at the gene ends were 3 bases for V and 4 bases for J; bases not matched to a gene: 4. This chain's CDR3 is CASSQFLAGADTQYF. The CDR3 region has the DNA TGTGCCAGCAGCCAGTTTCTAGCGGGAGCAGATACGCAGTATTTT.

CDR3 in amino acids: CASSRGWGLEENEQYV. CDR3 nucleotide sequence: TGTGCCAGCAGCCGAGGGTGGGGACTAGAGGAGAACGAGCAGTACGTC. The chain employs TRBV11-2 and TRBJ2-7, with 8 bases fitting TRBD2. V dropped 5 bases and J dropped 5; count of bases not matched to a gene: 14. The CDR3 spans 16 residues. Germline V lookup: CDR1 SGHAT, CDR2 FQNNGV.

The J gene is TRBJ1-5, the V gene TRBV28; a weak D match, TRBD1 (6 bases). The CDR3 length is 15 residues. Trimming left V 2 bases short and J 6 bases short, with 14 bases between. From germline, CDR1 is MDHEN and CDR2 SYDVKM. In DNA, the CDR3 is TGTGCCAGCAGTTTAGGAGCCACAGGGTTTCAGCCCCAGCATTTT. Protein sequence: CASSLGATGFQPQHF. Full variable domain (rest looked up from reference TRBV28 and TRBJ1-5): DVKVTQSSRYLVKRTGEKVFLECVQDMDHENMFWYRQDPGLGLRLIYFSYDVKMKEKGDIPEGYSVSREKKERFSLILESASTNQTSMYLCASSLGATGFQPQHFGDGTRLSIL.

The chain uses TRBV4-2 and TRBJ2-6; a weak D match, TRBD2 (5 bases). This CDR3 is built from 17 residues. The V end was cut by 0 bases, the J end by 0 bases, with 9 bases between. Looked up from germline, CDR1 is LGHNA and CDR2 is YNFKEQ. As DNA, the CDR3 is TGTGCCAGCAGCCAAGACTGGACTCCCTCTGGGGCCAACGTCCTGACTTTC. Translated: CASSQDWTPSGANVLTF.

The V call is TRBV5-1, the J call TRBJ1-1, with 7 positions matching TRBD1. Trimming took 0 bases from V and 6 from J; bases not matched to a gene: 8. The CDR3 covers 15 residues. The germline gives CDR1 SGHRS, CDR2 YFSETQ. CDR3 sequence (DNA): TGCGCCAGCAGCTTGGGGGACAGAGAATTCTCTGAAGCTTTCTTT. This translates into CASSLGDREFSEAFF.

The chain recombines TRBV5-6 with TRBJ1-4, with a weak D call TRBD1 (5 bases). Looked up from germline, CDR1 is SGHDT and CDR2 is YYEEEE. Trimming pared 0 bases from V and 8 bases from J, leaving 11 bases between. The CDR3 has 14 amino acids. The CDR3 nucleotides are TGTGCCAGCAGCTTGGCCGGGCCAGGGGAAAAACTGTTTTTT. Protein: CASSLAGPGEKLFF.

The chain recombines TRBV27 with TRBJ2-7; D perhaps matches TRBD2 (6 bases). The CDR3 extends over 14 amino acids. CDR1 and CDR2 (germline): MNHEY, SMNVEV (reference sequence). V was shortened by 8 bases and J by 3 bases, with 17 bases between the two germline ends. The CDR3 region has the DNA TGTGCCAGCGCACCGGGACTCCACTTCTACGAGCAGTACTTC. Translation: CASAPGLHFYEQYF.

The rearrangement joins TRBV4-3 to TRBJ2-7; 7 bases map to TRBD2. V lost 1 base and J lost 7; bases outside the gene matches: 1. The CDR3 spans 12 residues. The germline CDR1 and CDR2 sequences are LGHNA and YSLEER. This CDR3 is CASSQVRGEQYF. The CDR3 bases are TGCGCCAGCAGCCAAGTGCGGGGGGAGCAGTACTTC.

V and J are TRBV6-1 and TRBJ1-2; 9 nucleotides align to TRBD1. The V and J ends lost 3 bases and 5 bases, in that order; junction bases with no gene match: 13. In germline, CDR1 is MNHNS, CDR2 SASEGT. The CDR3 runs 17 residues. The CDR3 bases are TGTGCCAGCAGTGATTTTCGGACAGGGGACCTTTGGTATGGCTACACCTTC. It specifies CASSDFRTGDLWYGYTF.

The chain uses TRBV5-1 and TRBJ2-7; D unresolved. V was cut by 4 bases and J by 1 base, with 12 bases left in between. The germline gives CDR1 SGHRS, CDR2 YFSETQ. The CDR3 covers 14 residues. This CDR3 is CASSLTSPSYEQYF. The CDR3 coding sequence is TGCGCCAGCAGCCTGACCTCACCGTCCTACGAGCAGTACTTC.

The rearrangement links TRBV5-1 to TRBJ1-1; D remains ambiguous. The germline V gene has CDR1 SGHRS and CDR2 YFSETQ. V was shortened by 0 bases and J by 9 bases, with 6 bases between the two germline ends. There are 11 residues in the CDR3. The CDR3: CASSLEGKAFF. The CDR3 coding sequence is TGCGCCAGCAGCTTGGAAGGGAAAGCTTTCTTT.

The chain carries TRBV15 and TRBJ2-2; D is unresolved. From germline, CDR1 is LNHNV and CDR2 YYDKDF (reference sequence). This CDR3 has 14 amino acids. The V end lost 3 bases, the J end lost 9 bases, and 14 bases lay between the germline ends. CDR3 DNA sequence: TGTGCCACCAGCAGTCCCCTCGAGCCCCGGGAGCTGTTTTTT. As protein: CATSSPLEPRELFF.

The J gene is TRBJ1-2, the V gene TRBV9; 8 bases fit TRBD1. This CDR3 spans 15 amino acids. Germline CDR1 and CDR2: SGDLS and YYNGEE. After removal of 4 bases from V and 2 bases from J, the junction contained 7 bases not matched to a gene. The CDR3 loop is CASSMGTGGNYGYTF. In nucleotides, the CDR3 is TGTGCCAGCAGCATGGGGACAGGAGGGAACTATGGCTACACCTTC.

This clone was seen a few times. The rearrangement links TRBV2 to TRBJ2-7; D ambiguous. Between the trimmed V and J ends, which lost 3 bases and 1 base, there was a span of 10 bases. The CDR3 has 14 amino acids. CDR1 and CDR2 (germline): SNHLY, FYNNEI. The CDR3 region has the DNA TGTGCCAGCAGTGACCCCGACACTTCCTACGAGCAGTACTTC. It is translated as CASSDPDTSYEQYF.

The chain joins TRBV7-2 to TRBJ2-7; no clear D. This CDR3 has 16 residues. Germline loops: CDR1 SGHTA, CDR2 FQGNSA. V lost 2 bases and J 3 bases, leaving 17 bases between the germline ends. This CDR3 is CASSLTITMRVYEQYF. CDR3 bases: TGTGCCAGCAGCTTAACGATCACCATGAGAGTCTACGAGCAGTACTTC.

This clone has only one observation. The genes are TRBV5-1 and TRBJ2-5, with D possibly being TRBD2 (5 bases). The CDR3 extends over 14 amino acids. Germline CDR1 reads SGHRS; CDR2 reads YFSETQ. Trimming shortened V by 6 bases and J by 1 base, and 13 bases separated the two germline ends. CDR3 DNA: TGCGCCAGCAACATGGGGAGTGGCCAAGAGACCCAGTACTTC. This sequence encodes CASNMGSGQETQYF. Looking up the rest from reference TRBV5-1 and TRBJ2-5 gives the full variable domain: KAGVTQTPRYLIKTRGQQVTLSCSPISGHRSVSWYQQTPGQGLQFLFEYFSETQRNKGNFPGRFSGRQFSNSRSEMNVSTLELGDSALYLCASNMGSGQETQYFGPGTRLLVL.

This chain links TRBV4-2 with TRBJ1-1, with D unclear. Trimming left V 1 base short and J 9 bases short, with 6 bases between. Germline CDR1 LGHNA, CDR2 YNFKEQ. There are 11 residues in the CDR3. The CDR3 DNA sequence: TGTGCCAGCAGCCAAGCACGGAAAGCTTTCTTT. This translates into CASSQARKAFF.

J is TRBJ2-3 and V is TRBV18; 10 nucleotides agree with TRBD2. J gave up 3 bases and V 6 bases, and 9 bases lay outside the gene matches. This CDR3 contains 16 residues. Germline values: CDR1 KGHSH, CDR2 LQKENI. The CDR3 coding sequence is TGTGCCAGCTCGTATCCGGGACTAGCGAAAACAGATACGCAGTATTTT. It is translated as CASSYPGLAKTDTQYF.

The count of this clone is one. Within the sample, other DNA sequences also encode this same CDR3. The J gene is TRBJ2-5, the V gene TRBV7-9, with D possibly matching TRBD1 (6 bases). Trimming took off 5 bases at V and 4 bases at J, with 11 bases between the two ends. CDR3 length equals 13 residues. CDR1 SEHNR and CDR2 FQNEAQ come from the germline V gene (reference sequence). The CDR3: CASSRGQGETQYF. In DNA, the CDR3 is TGTGCCAGCAGCCGGGGACAAGGAGAGACCCAGTACTTC.